These 3 T cell receptor beta chains share one sample of origin, sequenced in a study of cytotoxic CD8 clonotypes in ibrutinib-treated CLL. Generated by immunoSEQ multiplex PCR, the TCRdb table keeps only in-frame clones and is missing some. The data hold 100,000 to 150,000 clones, with approximately 85% observed a single time. The sample was PBMCs, taken after 24 months of ibrutinib treatment. The origin of the receptors is a human donor with chronic lymphocytic leukemia.

CDR3 loop: CASSPRDRGGGYTF. The DNA of the CDR3 is TGTGCCAGCAGCCCCCGGGACAGGGGAGGTGGCTACACCTTC. This chain links TRBV7-9 with TRBJ1-2; 10 bases are shared with TRBD1. The CDR3 contains 14 residues. From germline, CDR1 is SEHNR and CDR2 FQNEAQ (reference sequence). The ends lost 5 bases at V and 7 bases at J; junction bases unmatched: 7.

This chain connects TRBV18 to TRBJ2-7; 10 bases match TRBD2. Germline assignment: CDR1 KGHSH and CDR2 LQKENI. V lost 4 bases to trimming and J lost 2 bases; unmatched junction nucleotides: 5. The CDR3 has 15 amino acids. The CDR3 DNA reads as TGTGCCAGCTCACTCCGGACTAGCGGTACCTACGAGCAGTACTTC. Its translation is CASSLRTSGTYEQYF.

This chain joins TRBV19 and TRBJ1-5; the match to TRBD1 covers 8 bases. Germline CDR1 reads LNHDA; CDR2 reads SQIVND (reference sequence). This CDR3 contains 16 residues. V lost 5 bases to trimming and J lost 0 bases; unmatched junction nucleotides: 6. CDR3 loop: CASSLQGDISNQPQHF. The CDR3 bases are TGTGCCAGTAGTTTACAGGGGGACATTAGCAATCAGCCCCAGCATTTT.